This T cell receptor beta chain was recovered during a study of post-analysis software for immune sequencing data. Across the whole study: Progressive-relapsing, secondary progressive and relapsing-remitting multiple sclerosis were among the disease courses included. Study findings and constraints: F measure grouped same-batch samples tightly together. Comparison of patients with controls showed five or six TRBV segments more frequent in patients, TRBV5-6, TRBV5-1 and TRBV20-1 among them.

Incorporated into the TCR beta cDNA libraries were unique molecular identifiers, which served to reduce PCR and sequencing biases. Between about 0.95 and 11 million T cells gave rise to hundreds of thousands of cDNA molecules. In TCRdb, the PCR reads were re-called with MiXCR into one record per CDR3 protein. This sample has some 690,000 distinct CDR3 sequences, with 25% to 30% found just once. Notes on this clonotype: What it binds is unknown.

Trimming removed 5 bases at V and 3 bases at J, with 11 bases between. The CDR3 loop spans 14 amino acids. CDR1 is SGHVS and CDR2 is FNYEAQ in the germline V gene. This TCR derives from a girl under 18 with multiple sclerosis. This chain joins TRBV7-6 and TRBJ2-1; D unclear. Source material: blood. The CDR3 nucleotides read TGTGCCAGCAGCCAACACTTAGGCTACAATGAGCAGTTCTTC. This translates into CASSQHLGYNEQFF.